The entry below gives a single TCR beta chain sequence along with its context. Its target is not known. The source of the sample is a study of T cell responses to AZD1222 COVID-19 vaccine. Second doses at about 4 or about 12 weeks were pooled. Study-level findings and limits: Among those given AZD1222, only five or six were seropositive at baseline. Females made up more of the donors, who were largely white British, and clonal diversity may have come out too low. Repertoire sampling occurred only after the peak T cell response.

The repertoire was sequenced with immunoSEQ multiplex PCR; TCRdb's copy has only in-frame clones and lacks some. The data show roughly 110,000 clones, about 90% seen once. The material was peripheral blood, obtained 28 days after the second AZD1222 dose. The receptor's source is an adult who received the AZD1222 COVID-19 vaccine.

The CDR3 nucleotides are TGTGCCAGCAGCGATCGGGACAGAGGCACCAGGGAGCAGTTCTTC. It is translated as CASSDRDRGTREQFF. The rearrangement uses TRBV7-3 and TRBJ2-1; TRBD1 matches at 7 bases. V lost 5 bases and J lost 10; bases outside the gene matches: 14. Germline loops: CDR1 SGHTA, CDR2 FQGTGA. The CDR3 covers 15 residues.